This T cell receptor beta chain was documented in a study of early T cells in non-severe SARS-CoV-2 infection. Germline V gene lookup returns CDR1 SEHNR and CDR2 FQNEAQ (reference sequence). With 3 bases clipped from V and 0 bases from J, the junction kept 7 bases outside the gene matches. This CDR3 comprises 17 residues. MiXCR, applied by TCRdb to the 5' RACE reads, yields one record per CDR3 protein. The repertoire holds approximately 35,000 distinct CDR3 sequences, with roughly 5.9% as singletons. This clonotype was seen at least ten times. The TCR sequence derives from an adult who was a healthcare worker with PCR-confirmed SARS-CoV-2 infection or an uninfected control (not recorded which). This chain links TRBV7-9 with TRBJ2-3, with 9 bases identical to TRBD1. Sequencing was carried out using whole blood. The CDR3 spells CASSLPEGTGSTDTQYF. DNA of the CDR3: TGTGCCAGCAGCTTGCCGGAGGGGACAGGGAGCACAGATACGCAGTATTTT.